What follows are 18 T cell receptor beta chains derived from one specimen sequenced in a study of blood T cell repertoires in COVID-19. TCRdb's table, derived via immunoSEQ multiplex PCR, lists solely in-frame clones and lacks some. The data show about 190,000 clones, 70% to 90% seen once. Material: peripheral blood. All receptors come from a woman aged 40 to 50 who had recovered from COVID-19.

This chain connects TRBV19 to TRBJ1-2; D is undetermined. CDR3 length equals 13 residues. V was pared by 2 bases and J by 5 bases, with 9 bases between. Germline V gene sequence: CDR1 LNHDA, CDR2 SQIVND (reference sequence). The CDR3 nucleotides are TGTGCCAGTAGTATAAGCGGGAGGTATGGCTACACCTTC. Amino acid sequence: CASSISGRYGYTF.

The V gene is TRBV19, the J gene TRBJ1-5; D perhaps matches TRBD1 (6 bases). The CDR3 totals 16 residues. The V gene's germline CDR1 is LNHDA and CDR2 SQIVND (reference sequence). V lost 4 bases and J lost 6, with 19 bases in between. The CDR3 here is CASSRGTPRQGQPQHF. CDR3 bases: TGTGCCAGTAGTAGGGGGACACCCCGCCAGGGTCAGCCCCAGCATTTT.

The chain combines TRBV18 with TRBJ2-7; the match to TRBD1 covers 9 bases. Per germline, CDR1 KGHSH and CDR2 LQKENI. The CDR3 has 14 residues. The V and J ends lost 3 bases and 6 bases, in that order; junction bases with no gene match: 6. CDR3 protein: CASSPGQGPGEQYF. The CDR3 DNA follows: TGTGCCAGCTCACCGGGACAGGGCCCAGGCGAGCAGTACTTC. The full variable domain, with the rest looked up from reference TRBV18 and TRBJ2-7, is NAGVMQNPRHLVRRRGQEARLRCSPMKGHSHVYWYRQLPEEGLKFMVYLQKENIIDESGMPKERFSAEFPKEGPSILRIQQVVRGDSAAYFCASSPGQGPGEQYFGPGTRLTVT.

The chain's CDR3 is CASGLVRTGRRTEAFF. The CDR3 coding sequence is TGTGCTAGTGGTTTGGTACGGACGGGCAGGAGGACTGAAGCTTTCTTT. The chain carries TRBV12-5 and TRBJ1-1; D gene unclear. Germline lookup yields CDR1 LGHNT and CDR2 FRNRAP. The V gene lost 0 bases and the J gene lost 5 bases, with 16 bases spanning the gap. The CDR3 length is 16 residues.

The V call is TRBV25-1, the J call TRBJ2-1, with 11 bases aligning to TRBD2. The J segment lost 8 bases and the V segment lost 6 bases, leaving 3 bases of the junction unmatched. Germline CDR1 MGHDK, CDR2 SYGVNS. This CDR3 contains 13 residues. The CDR3 loop reads CASRTSGIDEQFF. The CDR3 DNA reads as TGTGCCAGCAGGACTAGCGGGATCGATGAGCAGTTCTTC.

This CDR3 reads CASSLAAAGANEKLFF. For the CDR3, the DNA is TGTGCCAGCAGCTTAGCAGCGGCCGGAGCTAATGAAAAACTGTTTTTT. The chain carries TRBV7-9 and TRBJ1-4, with D hard to call. The CDR3 covers 16 residues. The V end was cut by 0 bases, the J end by 3 bases, with 11 bases between. The germline V gene has CDR1 SEHNR and CDR2 FQNEAQ (reference sequence).

The V and J genes are TRBV14 and TRBJ2-3; 10 positions agree with TRBD2. The junction had 3 bases not matched to a gene; V was cut back by 6 bases and J by 0 bases. The germline CDR1 and CDR2 sequences are SGHDN and FVKESK. The CDR3 sequence is 15 residues long. CDR3 DNA: TGTGCCAGCAGACTAGCGGGGACTAGCACAGATACGCAGTATTTT. Its protein product is CASRLAGTSTDTQYF.

This chain joins TRBV7-9 and TRBJ2-5; D is possibly TRBD2 (6 bases). Trimming took 3 bases from V and 2 from J, leaving 10 bases between them. The CDR3 consists of 14 residues. Germline V CDR1 and CDR2: SEHNR, FQNEAQ (reference sequence). The CDR3 DNA reads as TGTGCCAGCAGCTTCTCAGCGGGTCAAGAGACCCAGTACTTC. Residues: CASSFSAGQETQYF.

This sequence joins TRBV6-5 and TRBJ2-1; the D gene is possibly TRBD1 (6 bases). The CDR3 has 13 amino acids. From germline, CDR1 is MNHEY and CDR2 SVGAGI. Trimming cost V 5 bases and J 15 bases, with 20 bases left between them. The CDR3 DNA reads as TGTGCCAGCAGTCATCAGGGGTACCCTGAGGGGTTCTTC. This codes for CASSHQGYPEGFF.

The chain couples TRBV18 to TRBJ1-5; 10 bases agree with TRBD1. Germline V gives CDR1 KGHSH, CDR2 LQKENI. V lost 4 bases and J lost 2; bases outside the gene matches: 5. The CDR3 is 16 residues long. This chain's CDR3 is CASSRTGTGGNQPQHF. CDR3 bases: TGTGCCAGCTCACGGACCGGGACAGGGGGCAATCAGCCCCAGCATTTT.

The CDR3 DNA sequence: TGTGCCAGCAGTGAATTAGGGGATGCTTTCTTT. Protein sequence: CASSELGDAFF. The chain employs TRBV2 and TRBJ1-1, with D maybe TRBD1 (5 bases). The CDR3 totals 11 residues. Trimming cost V 2 bases and J 11 bases, with 9 bases left between them. The germline CDR1 and CDR2 sequences are SNHLY and FYNNEI.

The rearrangement links TRBV5-6 to TRBJ2-7; D remains ambiguous. CDR1 and CDR2 (germline): SGHDT, YYEEEE. The V end lost 0 bases, the J end lost 2 bases, and 6 bases lay between the germline ends. CDR3 length equals 13 residues. The CDR3 DNA is TGTGCCAGCAGCTTGGAACAGCCCTACGAGCAGTACTTC. It codes for CASSLEQPYEQYF.

The chain has TRBV20-1 and TRBJ2-2; 7 bases are shared with TRBD2. The trim removed 3 bases at V and 1 base at J, leaving 5 bases unmatched. In germline, CDR1 is DFQATT, CDR2 SNEGSKA (reference sequence). This CDR3 is built from 15 residues. The CDR3 sequence: CSASWASGNTGELFF. CDR3 sequence (DNA): TGCAGTGCTAGTTGGGCTAGCGGGAACACCGGGGAGCTGTTTTTT.

The chain recombines TRBV9 with TRBJ2-4, with D possibly TRBD1 on 6 matching bases. Germline lookup yields CDR1 SGDLS and CDR2 YYNGEE. V was cut by 0 bases and J by 6 bases, with 16 bases left in between. The CDR3 totals 16 residues. The CDR3 is CASSVAGPGVGNIQYF. The CDR3 nucleotides read TGTGCCAGCAGCGTAGCTGGGCCAGGGGTTGGAAACATTCAGTACTTC.

V gene TRBV28 combines with J gene TRBJ1-2, with D perhaps TRBD1 (6 bases). The CDR3 consists of 14 residues. CDR1 is MDHEN and CDR2 is SYDVKM in the germline V gene. V was trimmed by 7 bases and J by 2 bases, leaving 14 bases between them. The CDR3 DNA follows: TGTGCCAGCAACTTGGGGGGGACAAACTATGGCTACACCTTC. As protein: CASNLGGTNYGYTF.

The chain employs TRBV5-1 and TRBJ1-1; 7 nucleotides line up with TRBD1. CDR3 length: 14 amino acids. Germline CDR1 reads SGHRS; CDR2 reads YFSETQ. Trimming at V came to 4 bases and at J to 4 bases, leaving 7 bases not matched to a gene. The chain's CDR3 is CASSVVSGGTEAFF. The CDR3 DNA sequence: TGCGCCAGCAGCGTCGTTTCAGGGGGCACTGAAGCTTTCTTT.

To note about this clone: Relative to the germline gene, one junction end is altered; a read error may explain this. The chain uses TRBV5-6 and TRBJ1-2, with TRBD1 identical over 8 bases. CDR3 size: 13 residues. The germline CDR1 and CDR2 sequences are SGHDT and YYEEEE. In nucleotides, the CDR3 is TGTGCCAGCAGTTTGGGACAGGAAGCTGGCTACACCTTC. Encoded protein: CASSLGQEAGYTF.

The table lists this clone with a count of one. CDR3 amino acids: CASSQEGVSPLHF. DNA of the CDR3: TGTGCCAGCAGCCAAGAAGGGGTCTCACCCCTCCACTTT. This sequence joins TRBV3-1 (or the pseudogene TRBV3-2) and TRBJ1-6; maybe TRBD1 (5 bases). This CDR3 comprises 13 residues. Germline values: CDR1 LGHDT, CDR2 YNNKEL (reference sequence). Deletions cut 0 bases from V and 10 bases from J, with 7 bases between.